The 8 T cell receptor beta chains below were found in one sample sequenced in a study of early T cells in non-severe SARS-CoV-2 infection. MiXCR, run by TCRdb on the 5' RACE reads, gives a single entry per CDR3 protein. The table has about 50,000 distinct CDR3 sequences, less than 9.5% seen once. The sequenced sample was whole blood, obtained at baseline. The receptors originated from an adult who was a healthcare worker with PCR-confirmed SARS-CoV-2 infection or an uninfected control (not recorded which).

As DNA, the CDR3 is TGCAGTGCTACCGAACCTCTAGCGGCGCACAACAATGAGCAGTTCTTC. It is translated as CSATEPLAAHNNEQFF. The chain employs TRBV20-1 and TRBJ2-1; 7 bases match TRBD2. CDR1 and CDR2 (germline): DFQATT, SNEGSKA (reference sequence). This CDR3 spans 16 amino acids. Germline trimming cut 4 bases from V and 5 bases from J; bases unmatched to any gene: 14.

V usage is TRBV5-1 and J usage is TRBJ2-3; tentative D call: TRBD2 (5 bases). Germline CDR1 is SGHRS and CDR2 is YFSETQ. The CDR3 runs to 13 residues. V was clipped by 1 base and J by 5 bases, with 8 bases between them. The CDR3 here is CASSLFRGDTQYF. Written as DNA, the CDR3 is TGCGCCAGCAGCTTGTTCCGGGGAGATACGCAGTATTTT.

This clonotype showed up just a few times. The chain recombines TRBV4-2 with TRBJ1-1; no reliable D call. Germline loops: CDR1 LGHNA, CDR2 YNFKEQ. The CDR3 runs to 11 residues. Trimming took off 0 bases at V and 10 bases at J, with 6 bases between the two ends. The CDR3 DNA is TGTGCCAGCAGCCAAGATCATCTAGCTTTCTTT. Translation: CASSQDHLAFF.

The chain links TRBV11-2 to TRBJ1-1; D remains ambiguous. V lost 5 bases to trimming and J lost 0 bases, with 13 bases between them. The CDR3 is made up of 15 amino acids. CDR1 and CDR2 from the germline V gene are SGHAT and FQNNGV. The CDR3 loop reads CASSPPGGMNTEAFF. For the CDR3, the DNA is TGTGCCAGCAGCCCACCCGGAGGGATGAACACTGAAGCTTTCTTT.

There are many counts of this clonotype. V and J are TRBV12-3 or TRBV12-4 and TRBJ1-2; 8 bases are a match to TRBD1. The CDR3 totals 16 residues. The V and J ends lost 5 bases and 5 bases, in that order; junction bases with no gene match: 13. The CDR3 loop is CASSRKVTGGTYGYTF. CDR3 coding DNA: TGTGCCAGCAGTCGCAAAGTAACAGGGGGAACGTATGGCTACACCTTC.

This clonotype has more than one count but fewer than ten. This chain links TRBV18 with TRBJ2-1, with D perhaps matching TRBD1 or TRBD2 (6 bases each). Between the trimmed V and J ends, which lost 9 bases and 9 bases, there was a span of 18 bases. CDR1 KGHSH and CDR2 LQKENI come from the germline V gene. The CDR3 has 13 amino acids. For the CDR3, the DNA is TGTGCCAGTAGGACAGAGGAAGCGGGTGAGCAGTTCTTC. Amino acids: CASRTEEAGEQFF.

The rearrangement links TRBV7-9 to TRBJ2-1, with D uncertain. The CDR3 has 14 residues. Germline CDR1 SEHNR, CDR2 FQNEAQ (reference sequence). Trimming cost V 2 bases and J 8 bases, with 13 bases left between them. CDR3 loop: CASSLTVRPHEQFF. In DNA, the CDR3 is TGTGCCAGCAGCTTAACGGTGAGACCCCATGAGCAGTTCTTC. The full variable domain, completed using reference TRBV7-9 and TRBJ2-1, is DTGVSQNPRHKITKRGQNVTFRCDPISEHNRLYWYRQTLGQGPEFLTYFQNEAQLEKSRLLSDRFSAERPKGSFSTLEIQRTEQGDSAMYLCASSLTVRPHEQFFGPGTRLTVL.

This clonotype is medium-sized by share. The CDR3 DNA is TGTGCCAGCAGCTCCGGACTAGCGGCGAACACCGGGGAGCTGTTTTTT. It is translated as CASSSGLAANTGELFF. V and J are TRBV7-6 and TRBJ2-2, with 10 bases lining up with TRBD2. Germline lookup yields CDR1 SGHVS and CDR2 FNYEAQ. With V trimmed by 4 bases and J by 0 bases, 2 bases remained unmatched. CDR3 length: 16 residues.